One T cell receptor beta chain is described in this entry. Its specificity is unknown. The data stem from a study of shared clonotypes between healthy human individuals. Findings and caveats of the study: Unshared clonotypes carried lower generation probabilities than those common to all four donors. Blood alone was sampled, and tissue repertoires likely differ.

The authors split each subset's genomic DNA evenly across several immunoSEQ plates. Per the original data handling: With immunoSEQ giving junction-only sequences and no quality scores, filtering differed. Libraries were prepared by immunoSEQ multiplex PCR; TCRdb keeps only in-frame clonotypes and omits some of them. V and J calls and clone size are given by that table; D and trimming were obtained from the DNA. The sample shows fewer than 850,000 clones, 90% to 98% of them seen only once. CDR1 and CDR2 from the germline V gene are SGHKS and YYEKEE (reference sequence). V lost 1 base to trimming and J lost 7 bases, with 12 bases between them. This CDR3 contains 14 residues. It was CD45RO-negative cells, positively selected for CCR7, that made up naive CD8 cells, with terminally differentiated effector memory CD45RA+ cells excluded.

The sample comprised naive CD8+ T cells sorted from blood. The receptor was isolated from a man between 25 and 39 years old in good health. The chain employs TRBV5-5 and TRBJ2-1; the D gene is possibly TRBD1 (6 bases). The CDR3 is CASSLSLGANEQFF. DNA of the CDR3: TGTGCCAGCAGCTTGTCCTTGGGGGCGAATGAGCAGTTCTTC. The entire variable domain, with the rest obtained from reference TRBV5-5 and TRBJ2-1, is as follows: DAGVTQSPTHLIKTRGQQVTLRCSPISGHKSVSWYQQVLGQGPQFIFQYYEKEERGRGNFPDRFSARQFPNYSSELNVNALLLGDSALYLCASSLSLGANEQFFGPGTRLTVL.